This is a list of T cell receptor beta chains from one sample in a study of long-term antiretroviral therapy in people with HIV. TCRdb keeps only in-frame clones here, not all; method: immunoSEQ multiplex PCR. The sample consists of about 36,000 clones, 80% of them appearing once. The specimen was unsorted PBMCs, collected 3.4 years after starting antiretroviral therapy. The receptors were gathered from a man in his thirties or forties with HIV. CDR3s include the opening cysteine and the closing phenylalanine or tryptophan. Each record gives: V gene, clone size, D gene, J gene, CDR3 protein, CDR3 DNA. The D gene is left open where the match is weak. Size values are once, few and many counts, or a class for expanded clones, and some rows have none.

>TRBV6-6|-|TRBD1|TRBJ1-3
CASSYSTGSGNTIYF
TGTGCCAGCAGTTACTCGACAGGGTCTGGAAACACCATATATTTT
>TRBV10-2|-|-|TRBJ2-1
CASSERREQFF
TGCGCCAGCAGTGAAAGGCGGGAGCAGTTCTTC
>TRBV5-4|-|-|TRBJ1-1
CASSTTGLNTEAFF
TGTGCCAGCAGCACAACAGGGTTGAACACTGAAGCTTTCTTT
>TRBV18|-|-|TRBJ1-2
CASSAGGAGRNYGYTF
TGTGCCAGCTCGGCTGGAGGAGCAGGGCGAAACTATGGCTACACCTTC
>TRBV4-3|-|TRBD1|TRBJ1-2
CASSQTGVSGYTF
TGCGCCAGCAGCCAGACAGGGGTCAGTGGCTACACCTTC
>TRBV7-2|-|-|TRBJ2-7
CASSPSARDLYEQYF
TGTGCCAGCAGCCCCTCGGCGCGGGACCTTTACGAGCAGTACTTC
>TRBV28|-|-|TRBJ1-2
CASSLTAARGYTF
TGTGCCAGCAGTTTAACGGCGGCGAGAGGCTACACCTTC
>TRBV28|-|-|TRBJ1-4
CASSSRSNEKLFF
TGTGCCAGCAGTTCCCGCTCGAATGAAAAACTGTTTTTT
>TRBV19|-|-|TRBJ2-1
CASSIDSRTNEQFF
TGTGCCAGTAGTATAGACAGCAGAACTAATGAGCAGTTCTTC
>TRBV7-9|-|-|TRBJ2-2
CASSLRAGNTGELFF
TGTGCCAGCAGCTTAAGGGCAGGAAACACCGGGGAGCTGTTTTTT
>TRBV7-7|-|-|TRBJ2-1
CASSLGVTEYNEQFF
TGTGCCAGCAGCTTAGGGGTGACAGAGTACAATGAGCAGTTCTTC
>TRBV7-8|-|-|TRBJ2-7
CASSFLVSSYEQYF
TGTGCCAGCAGCTTTCTTGTTTCGTCCTACGAGCAGTACTTC
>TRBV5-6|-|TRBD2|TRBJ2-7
CASSRTGGGYEQYF
TGTGCCAGCAGCCGGACGGGGGGTGGCTACGAGCAGTACTTC
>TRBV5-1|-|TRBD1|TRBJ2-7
CASSLGGQGIPYEQYF
TGCGCCAGCAGCTTGGGGGGACAGGGGATACCCTACGAGCAGTACTTC
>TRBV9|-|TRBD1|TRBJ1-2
CASSESGTGYGYTF
TGTGCCAGCAGCGAGAGCGGGACAGGCTATGGCTACACCTTC
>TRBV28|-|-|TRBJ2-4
CASRSFDNLLAKNIQYF
TGTGCCAGCAGAAGTTTCGATAACCTGTTAGCCAAAAACATTCAGTACTTC
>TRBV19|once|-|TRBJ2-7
CASSLTVGLGPYEQYF
TGTGCCAGTAGTCTCACCGTGGGGTTGGGGCCCTACGAGCAGTACTTC
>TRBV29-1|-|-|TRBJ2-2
CSVEGTSNTGELFF
TGCAGCGTTGAAGGGACGAGTAACACCGGGGAGCTGTTTTTT
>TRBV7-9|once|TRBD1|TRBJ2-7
CASSTRDSSYEQYF
TGTGCCAGCAGTACCCGGGACAGCTCCTACGAGCAGTACTTC
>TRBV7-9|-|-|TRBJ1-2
CASSLAFNYGYTF
TGTGCCAGCAGCTTAGCGTTTAACTATGGCTACACCTTC
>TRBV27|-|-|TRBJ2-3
CASSFGWGASTDTQYF
TGTGCCAGCAGTTTTGGTTGGGGGGCTAGCACAGATACGCAGTATTTT
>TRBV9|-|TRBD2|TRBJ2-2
CASSRRGLAGVLSGELFF
TGTGCCAGCAGCCGGAGGGGACTAGCGGGAGTTCTCTCCGGGGAGCTGTTTTTT
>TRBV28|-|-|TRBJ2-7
CASSLGAYEQYF
TGTGCCAGCAGTTTGGGGGCCTACGAGCAGTACTTC
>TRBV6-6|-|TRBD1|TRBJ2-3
CASRRQGNTDTQYF
TGTGCCAGCCGAAGACAGGGAAACACAGATACGCAGTATTTT
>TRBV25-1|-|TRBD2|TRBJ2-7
CASSELIGGRGYEQYF
TGTGCCAGCAGTGAATTAATCGGCGGGAGGGGCTACGAGCAGTACTTC
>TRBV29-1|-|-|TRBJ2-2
CSVPANTGELFF
TGCAGCGTACCGGCGAACACCGGGGAGCTGTTTTTT
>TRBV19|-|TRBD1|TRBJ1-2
CASSAGQGSGYTF
TGTGCCAGTAGTGCGGGACAGGGGAGTGGCTACACCTTC
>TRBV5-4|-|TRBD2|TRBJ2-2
CASSPAGTSAGELFF
TGTGCCAGCAGTCCCGCTGGGACTAGCGCCGGGGAGCTGTTTTTT
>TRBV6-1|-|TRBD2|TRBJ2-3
CASSELAGGPDTQYF
TGTGCCAGCAGTGAACTAGCGGGAGGGCCAGATACGCAGTATTTT
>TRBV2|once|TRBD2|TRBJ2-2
CASRPVAGGSGELFF
TGTGCCAGCAGGCCCGTAGCGGGAGGATCCGGGGAGCTGTTTTTT
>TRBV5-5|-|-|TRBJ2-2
CASSLAQGNTGELFF
TGTGCCAGCAGCTTGGCCCAGGGCAACACCGGGGAGCTGTTTTTT
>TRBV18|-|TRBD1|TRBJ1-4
CASSPDRGRGEKLFF
TGTGCCAGCTCACCGGACAGGGGGCGAGGTGAAAAACTGTTTTTT
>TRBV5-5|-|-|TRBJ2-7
CASSFGQSPYEQYF
TGTGCCAGCAGCTTCGGACAAAGCCCCTACGAGCAGTACTTC
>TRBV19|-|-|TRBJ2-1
CASSIPPRGSYNEQFF
TGTGCCAGTAGTATCCCTCCGAGGGGTTCCTACAATGAGCAGTTCTTC
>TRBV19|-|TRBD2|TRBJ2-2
CASSKWIGGSFSGELFF
TGTGCCAGTAGTAAATGGATTGGCGGGAGTTTCTCCGGGGAGCTGTTTTTT
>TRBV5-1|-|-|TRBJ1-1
CASSPGPYTEAFF
TGCGCCAGCAGCCCGGGGCCGTACACTGAAGCTTTCTTT
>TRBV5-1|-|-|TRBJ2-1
CASSLQGPSSYNEQFF
TGCGCCAGCAGCCTCCAGGGGCCAAGCTCCTACAATGAGCAGTTCTTC
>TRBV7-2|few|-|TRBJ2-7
CASSLSYEQYF
TGTGCCAGCAGCCTCTCCTACGAGCAGTACTTC
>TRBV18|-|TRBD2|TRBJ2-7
CASSPAPLMGGGTYEQYF
TGTGCCAGCTCACCGGCGCCTCTAATGGGCGGGGGAACCTACGAGCAGTACTTC
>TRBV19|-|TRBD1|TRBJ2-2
CASLTGPANTGELFF
TGTGCCAGCCTGACAGGGCCAGCGAACACCGGGGAGCTGTTTTTT
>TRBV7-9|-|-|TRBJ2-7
CASSSSGTHYEQYF
TGTGCCAGCAGCTCAAGTGGGACACACTACGAGCAGTACTTC